These 24 T cell receptor beta chains originate from one sample sequenced in a study of control samples from healthy donors and cancer patients. The table came from immunoSEQ multiplex PCR; TCRdb's copy has only in-frame clones and leaves some out. Counted here are tens of thousands of clones, roughly 94% occurring once; the ten biggest clones make up 4.8%. The sample comprised blood. The receptor set was obtained from a woman between 18 and 29 years old in good health.

This chain joins TRBV5-1 and TRBJ1-2; D not resolved. Germline values: CDR1 SGHRS, CDR2 YFSETQ. This CDR3 is built from 14 residues. The V gene lost 0 bases and the J gene lost 8 bases, with 14 bases spanning the gap. The CDR3 bases are TGCGCCAGCAGCTTGGGACTTAACGCGGAGGGCTACACCTTC. It yields the protein CASSLGLNAEGYTF.

This clone was observed a single time. The J gene is TRBJ2-5, the V gene TRBV2, with D perhaps TRBD2 (6 bases). CDR1 is SNHLY, CDR2 FYNNEI, per germline. The CDR3 is made up of 16 amino acids. The V end lost 6 bases, the J end lost 8 bases, and 25 bases lay between the germline ends. The CDR3 protein is CASSGLLEGLQGTQYF. The CDR3 DNA reads as TGTGCCAGCAGCGGACTCCTCGAGGGACTCCAGGGAACCCAGTACTTC.

CDR3 region: CASSLWGVAGSDSPLHF. Here the CDR3 DNA reads TGTGCCAGCAGTTTATGGGGGGTGGCAGGCTCGGATTCACCCCTCCACTTT. The chain carries TRBV27 and TRBJ1-6; tentative D call: TRBD1 (5 bases). There are 17 residues in the CDR3. Germline values: CDR1 MNHEY, CDR2 SMNVEV (reference sequence). V was clipped by 1 base and J by 8 bases, with 18 bases between them.

The chain links TRBV7-2 to TRBJ2-7; D unresolved. CDR1 SGHTA and CDR2 FQGNSA come from the germline V gene. The V end lost 5 bases, the J end lost 3 bases, and 5 bases lay between the germline ends. This CDR3 is built from 11 residues. This CDR3 is CASSPLYEQYF. The CDR3 DNA follows: TGTGCCAGCAGCCCTCTCTACGAGCAGTACTTC.

J is TRBJ1-2 and V is TRBV4-3; D unclear. Deletions cut 0 bases from V and 7 bases from J, with 12 bases between. The CDR3 sequence is 14 residues long. Germline CDR1 LGHNA, CDR2 YSLEER. The CDR3 here is CASSQEGAGPGYTF. The CDR3 nucleotides read TGCGCCAGCAGCCAAGAGGGAGCCGGCCCTGGCTACACCTTC.

This chain joins TRBV5-5 and TRBJ1-1; no reliable D call. Trimming took off 4 bases at V and 2 bases at J, with 3 bases between the two ends. Germline assignment: CDR1 SGHKS and CDR2 YYEKEE (reference sequence). CDR3 length: 11 residues. DNA of the CDR3: TGTGCCAGCAGCACTAACACTGAAGCTTTCTTT. Translated: CASSTNTEAFF.

In DNA, the CDR3 is TGTGCCAGCAGTTACTTCGTGAGTGGCTACACCTTC. Its translation: CASSYFVSGYTF. The V gene is TRBV6-6, the J gene TRBJ1-2; D call uncertain. V gave up 1 base and J gave up 7 bases, with 7 bases separating them. This CDR3 has 12 residues. Germline assignment: CDR1 MNHNY and CDR2 SVGAGI (reference sequence).

This clone was counted a single time. In DNA form, the CDR3 reads TGTGCCAGCACTACTCTCAAGGAGGGACAGACGTACTATGGCTACACCTTC. This codes for CASTTLKEGQTYYGYTF. The V and J genes are TRBV27 and TRBJ1-2; 7 bases map to TRBD1. From germline, CDR1 is MNHEY and CDR2 SMNVEV (reference sequence). The V and J ends lost 7 bases and 3 bases, in that order; junction bases with no gene match: 17. This CDR3 contains 17 residues.

The CDR3 spells CASSVATRAGPLTDTQYF. In DNA form, the CDR3 reads TGTGCCAGCAGCGTAGCTACGAGGGCAGGGCCACTGACAGATACGCAGTATTTT. The gene calls are TRBV9 and TRBJ2-3; D tentatively reads TRBD1 or TRBD2 (5 bases each). Trimming removed 0 bases at V and 3 bases at J, with 20 bases between. The CDR3 totals 18 residues. CDR1 SGDLS and CDR2 YYNGEE come from the germline V gene.

The chain carries TRBV4-3 and TRBJ1-4, with D maybe TRBD1 (5 bases). Germline lookup yields CDR1 LGHNA and CDR2 YSLEER. Trimming shortened V by 1 base and J by 10 bases, and 10 bases separated the two germline ends. This CDR3 spans 13 amino acids. CDR3 bases: TGCGCCAGCAGCCAAGGTCCGGGACGAAAACTGTTTTTT. Its translation is CASSQGPGRKLFF.

V gene TRBV18 combines with J gene TRBJ2-2; D is possibly TRBD1 or TRBD2 (5 bases each). Germline CDR1 reads KGHSH; CDR2 reads LQKENI. CDR3 size: 16 residues. V lost 6 bases to trimming and J lost 2 bases, with 16 bases between them. CDR3 amino acids: CASSQVWGTNTGELFF. The CDR3 DNA reads as TGTGCCAGCTCCCAGGTATGGGGGACCAACACCGGGGAGCTGTTTTTT.

Written as DNA, the CDR3 is TGTGCCAGCAGTTTCGGGCAGGGGGTGAATTCACCCCTCCACTTT. Translated: CASSFGQGVNSPLHF. J is TRBJ1-6 and V is TRBV28; 7 bases are a match to TRBD1. Germline CDR1 reads MDHEN; CDR2 reads SYDVKM. Trimming took 3 bases from V and 7 from J; bases not matched to a gene: 6. CDR3 length: 15 amino acids.

DNA for the CDR3: TGTGCCATCAGTGACGGGACCCAAAGGCACGAGCAGTACTTC. Translating it yields CAISDGTQRHEQYF. This sequence joins TRBV10-3 and TRBJ2-7, with D perhaps matching TRBD1 or TRBD2 (5 bases each). With 3 bases removed from V and 5 bases from J, the gap between germline ends came to 14 bases. The CDR3 is 14 residues long. Germline assignment: CDR1 ENHRY and CDR2 SYGVKD.

The chain recombines TRBV29-1 with TRBJ2-2; D is possibly TRBD2 (6 bases). This CDR3 contains 11 residues. Germline values: CDR1 SQVTM, CDR2 ANQGSEA. Trimming left V 6 bases short and J 7 bases short, with 9 bases between. The CDR3 region is CSVRGIGELFF. As DNA, the CDR3 is TGCAGCGTGCGGGGCATCGGGGAGCTGTTTTTT.

This rearrangement joins TRBV10-1 to TRBJ1-1, with 9 nucleotides matching TRBD1. Per the germline V gene, CDR1 is WNHNN and CDR2 is SYGVQD (reference sequence). CDR3 length: 17 amino acids. The junction had 12 bases not matched to a gene; V was cut back by 2 bases and J by 5 bases. The CDR3 bases are TGCGCCAGCAGTGAGGGAAAGACAGGGGGATTTTGGACTGAAGCTTTCTTT. As protein: CASSEGKTGGFWTEAFF.

V and J are TRBV6-5 and TRBJ2-7; D might be TRBD1 (6 bases). The length of the CDR3 is 15 residues. Germline loops: CDR1 MNHEY, CDR2 SVGAGI. V lost 7 bases, J lost 0 bases, and 16 bases lay in between. The chain's CDR3 is CASTRHMDSSYEQYF. The CDR3 bases are TGTGCCAGCACCCGACACATGGACAGCTCCTACGAGCAGTACTTC.

The chain couples TRBV6-4 to TRBJ1-1; D might be TRBD1 (6 bases). V was shortened by 8 bases and J by 0 bases, with 13 bases between the two germline ends. Germline-derived CDR1 and CDR2 are MRHNA and SNTAGT. CDR3 size: 14 residues. CDR3 bases: TGTGCCAGCCCCGCACCAGGGGTGAACACTGAAGCTTTCTTT. Translated: CASPAPGVNTEAFF.

The V gene is TRBV12-5, the J gene TRBJ2-1, with 14 bases matching TRBD2. The CDR3 length is 15 residues. V lost 4 bases to trimming and J lost 9 bases; unmatched junction nucleotides: 5. CDR1 LGHNT and CDR2 FRNRAP come from the germline V gene. CDR3 nucleotides: TGTGCTAGTGGTTCGGGACTAGCGGGAGTAGGTGAGCAGTTCTTC. Translation: CASGSGLAGVGEQFF.

V is TRBV7-8 and J is TRBJ2-2, with D possibly matching TRBD2 (5 bases). The germline V and J ends were trimmed by 2 bases and 0 bases, with 7 bases remaining between them. The CDR3 totals 15 residues. Looked up from germline, CDR1 is SGHVS and CDR2 is FQNEAQ. Here the CDR3 DNA reads TGTGCCAGCAGCTTACTAGCCGCGAACACCGGGGAGCTGTTTTTT. Residues: CASSLLAANTGELFF.

The chain uses TRBV5-6 and TRBJ1-5; D not certain. V shed 4 bases and J shed 2 bases, with 13 bases lying between them. CDR1 SGHDT and CDR2 YYEEEE come from the germline V gene. CDR3 length: 15 amino acids. DNA for the CDR3: TGTGCCAGCAGCAGAGGTGGCTTTGGCAATCAGCCCCAGCATTTT. It is translated as CASSRGGFGNQPQHF.

The genes are TRBV6-2 or TRBV6-3 and TRBJ2-5, with 14 nucleotides matching TRBD2. Trimming took 3 bases from V and 0 from J; bases not matched to a gene: 3. Germline-derived CDR1 and CDR2 are MNHEY and SVGEGT. This CDR3 spans 17 amino acids. Written as DNA, the CDR3 is TGTGCCAGCAGTTATCGGGGACTAGCGGGGGACCAAGAGACCCAGTACTTC. This gives the protein CASSYRGLAGDQETQYF.

The gene calls are TRBV3-1 (or the pseudogene TRBV3-2) and TRBJ2-7; either TRBD1 or TRBD2 may supply D (5 bases each). This CDR3 is 14 amino acids long. In germline, CDR1 is LGHDT, CDR2 YNNKEL (reference sequence). The V gene lost 6 bases and the J gene lost 2 bases, with 14 bases spanning the gap. CDR3 residues: CASSHRDGAYEQYF. The CDR3 nucleotides read TGTGCCAGCAGTCACCGGGACGGAGCCTACGAGCAGTACTTC.

The J gene is TRBJ2-2, the V gene TRBV4-1, with 7 bases fitting TRBD2. Germline CDR1 MGHRA, CDR2 YSYEKL. With V trimmed by 1 base and J by 0 bases, 2 bases remained unmatched. This CDR3 has 16 residues. CDR3 amino acids: CASSQVLAANTGELFF. The DNA of the CDR3 is TGCGCCAGCAGCCAAGTTCTAGCGGCGAACACCGGGGAGCTGTTTTTT.

This rearrangement joins TRBV10-3 to TRBJ2-2; either TRBD1 or TRBD2 may fit D (5 bases each). V was pared by 6 bases and J by 4 bases, with 24 bases between. Germline CDR1 is ENHRY and CDR2 is SYGVKD. This CDR3 has 18 amino acids. The CDR3 DNA reads TGTGCCATCAGCGACCCCGGGACCAGGGAAGGGAGCACCGGGGAGCTGTTTTTT. As protein: CAISDPGTREGSTGELFF.